Listed here are 10 T cell receptor beta chains from one sample, sequenced in a study of shared clonotypes between healthy human individuals. Using immunoSEQ multiplex PCR, the repertoire was profiled, and TCRdb retains in-frame clones only, with some absent. The sample includes 2 million to 2.5 million clones, 95% seen only once; the top ten take roughly 0.13%. The sequencing input was naive CD4+ T cells sorted from blood. Subset here: CD45RA+ positively selected. These receptors were taken from a young man in good health.

The V gene is TRBV30, the J gene TRBJ1-5; D perhaps matches TRBD1 (5 bases). The germline CDR1 and CDR2 sequences are GTSNPN and SVGIG (reference sequence). The CDR3 runs 16 residues. V shed 2 bases and J shed 7 bases, with 21 bases lying between them. The CDR3 is CAWSPPSTPSGQPQHF. As DNA, the CDR3 is TGTGCCTGGAGTCCTCCTTCGACCCCATCAGGGCAGCCCCAGCATTTT. Looking up the rest from reference TRBV30 and TRBJ1-5 gives the full variable domain: SQTIHQWPATLVQPVGSPLSLECTVEGTSNPNLYWYRQAAGRGLQLLFYSVGIGQISSEVPQNLSASRPQDRQFILSSKKLLLSDSGFYLCAWSPPSTPSGQPQHFGDGTRLSIL.

Points on this clone: Other DNA sequences in the sample encode the same CDR3. The chain has TRBV5-1 and TRBJ1-5; no firm D call. Germline loops: CDR1 SGHRS, CDR2 YFSETQ. Trimming took off 0 bases at V and 1 base at J, with 8 bases between the two ends. The length of the CDR3 is 15 residues. This CDR3 is CASSLGPESNQPQHF. CDR3 nucleotide sequence: TGCGCCAGCAGCTTGGGGCCGGAGAGCAATCAGCCCCAGCATTTT.

The chain is built from TRBV5-1 and TRBJ1-5; D remains unclear. The CDR3 runs to 13 residues. Trimming pared 0 bases from V and 7 bases from J, leaving 8 bases between. Germline V gives CDR1 SGHRS, CDR2 YFSETQ. CDR3 bases: TGCGCCAGCAGCTTGGACAGCGGACAGCCCCAGCATTTT. Amino acid sequence: CASSLDSGQPQHF.

This clone was found once. The chain joins TRBV7-2 to TRBJ2-1; weak D call: TRBD2 (5 bases). The germline CDR1 and CDR2 sequences are SGHTA and FQGNSA. The V end lost 7 bases, the J end lost 1 base, and 8 bases lay between the germline ends. This CDR3 is built from 13 residues. CDR3: CASKDWSYNEQFF. CDR3 in DNA: TGTGCCAGCAAGGACTGGTCCTACAATGAGCAGTTCTTC.

The sample holds a few counts of this clone. The gene calls are TRBV6-1 and TRBJ1-6; weak D call: TRBD1 (5 bases). Per the germline V gene, CDR1 is MNHNS and CDR2 is SASEGT. The CDR3 is 14 residues long. The germline V and J ends were trimmed by 4 bases and 11 bases, with 15 bases remaining between them. The CDR3 DNA sequence: TGTGCCAGCAGTGCCGACAGAAGCGGCACACCCCTCCACTTT. Translating it yields CASSADRSGTPLHF.

V usage is TRBV27 and J usage is TRBJ1-2; 10 nucleotides line up with TRBD1. The CDR3 loop spans 14 amino acids. Trimming at V came to 3 bases and at J to 7 bases, leaving 5 bases not matched to a gene. The V gene's germline CDR1 is MNHEY and CDR2 SMNVEV (reference sequence). CDR3 nucleotides: TGTGCCAGCAGTTTGACAGGGGGCGCGGGTGGCTACACCTTC. It is translated as CASSLTGGAGGYTF.

This sequence joins TRBV6-6 and TRBJ2-7; 11 bases are a match to TRBD1. The CDR3 length is 15 residues. Per the germline V gene, CDR1 is MNHNY and CDR2 is SVGAGI (reference sequence). Trimming took 4 bases from V and 3 from J; bases not matched to a gene: 5. CDR3 loop: CASSSPGQGVYEQYF. As DNA, the CDR3 is TGTGCCAGCAGTTCTCCGGGACAGGGGGTCTACGAGCAGTACTTC.

The chain has TRBV25-1 and TRBJ1-6; tentatively, D is TRBD1 (6 bases). Germline V gene lookup returns CDR1 MGHDK and CDR2 SYGVNS. The CDR3 has 13 amino acids. With 8 bases removed from V and 10 bases from J, the gap between germline ends came to 15 bases. CDR3 residues: CASADSGTSPLHF. Here the CDR3 DNA reads TGTGCCAGCGCAGACTCAGGGACATCACCCCTCCACTTT.

The chain carries TRBV5-1 and TRBJ2-5; D assignment may be TRBD1 or TRBD2 (9 bases each). The V and J ends lost 4 bases and 0 bases respectively, with 16 bases between them. In germline, CDR1 is SGHRS, CDR2 YFSETQ. This CDR3 comprises 16 residues. In DNA form, the CDR3 reads TGCGCCAGCAGCGCGGGAGGGACAGGGTACCAAGAGACCCAGTACTTC. Protein product: CASSAGGTGYQETQYF.

V and J are TRBV4-1 and TRBJ2-1; TRBD2 matches at 11 bases. The V gene's germline CDR1 is MGHRA and CDR2 YSYEKL. CDR3 size: 16 residues. V dropped 6 bases and J dropped 5; count of bases not matched to a gene: 9. For the CDR3, the DNA is TGCGCCAGCAGACAACCTACTAGCGGGAGAGACAATGAGCAGTTCTTC. Protein: CASRQPTSGRDNEQFF.